The 3 T cell receptor beta chains listed next were all sequenced from one sample in a study of control samples from healthy donors and cancer patients. The data were produced by immunoSEQ multiplex PCR, yet TCRdb's version contains in-frame clones alone and is incomplete. The sample has fewer than 200,000 clones; 95% to 96% are singletons. Sequenced: blood. These receptors were obtained from a woman younger than 45 in good health.

This clone appeared a single time. V usage is TRBV28 and J usage is TRBJ2-3; D is unclear. The CDR3 is 15 amino acids. V shed 2 bases and J shed 2 bases, with 11 bases lying between them. Germline V gene lookup returns CDR1 MDHEN and CDR2 SYDVKM. The CDR3 DNA reads as TGTGCCAGCAGTTTAAAGGTGAAGTACACAGATACGCAGTATTTT. This codes for CASSLKVKYTDTQYF.

The V and J genes are TRBV5-4 and TRBJ2-3; TRBD2 aligns across 10 bases. Trimming cost V 0 bases and J 4 bases; bases outside gene matches: 8. CDR3 length: 17 residues. Per the germline V gene, CDR1 is SGHNT and CDR2 is YYREEE (reference sequence). In DNA form, the CDR3 reads TGTGCCAGCAGCTTGGCCCTGAGCGGGGGGGGCGCAGATACGCAGTATTTT. Translating gives CASSLALSGGGADTQYF.

This rearrangement joins TRBV19 to TRBJ1-2; D gene ambiguous. The CDR3 is 12 amino acids. The germline V gene has CDR1 LNHDA and CDR2 SQIVND (reference sequence). V lost 5 bases to trimming and J lost 1 base, with 5 bases between them. The DNA for the CDR3 is TGTGCCAGTAGTGACATTAACTATGGCTACACCTTC. Translation gives CASSDINYGYTF.